This TCR beta chain is drawn from a study of shared clonotypes between healthy human individuals. General observations from the study: Estimated richness was generally greater in naive than memory subsets.

The germline V gene has CDR1 SQVTM and CDR2 ANQGSEA. This CDR3 spans 14 amino acids. The V end was cut by 5 bases, the J end by 0 bases, with 11 bases between. Note on this clone: The antigen is not known.

Donors included only healthy HIV-negative adults lacking recent acute infections or vaccinations. An assay was performed, and its level was deep. Measured with immunoSEQ multiplex PCR; TCRdb has only the in-frame clones, and not every one. Of 300,000 to 350,000 clones in the sample, 73% were seen once. The sequencing input was memory CD4+ T cells sorted from blood. Subset described: CD45RA-negative fraction. The source of this sequence is a man aged 30 to 45 in good health. V usage is TRBV29-1 and J usage is TRBJ1-5; the D is unclear. The CDR3 nucleotides are TGCAGCGTTAGGACTGATGATAGCAATCAGCCCCAGCATTTT. Translated, it gives CSVRTDDSNQPQHF.